The rows below give T cell receptor beta chains drawn from one sample of a study of blood T cell repertoires in COVID-19. The table came from immunoSEQ multiplex PCR; TCRdb's copy has only in-frame clones and leaves some out. The data contain roughly 280,000 clones, roughly 90% of them singletons. Material for sequencing was peripheral blood. The receptor source for this set is a man aged 45-65 years with acute or convalescent COVID-19. CDR3s include the opening cysteine and the closing phenylalanine or tryptophan. The D gene is left open where the match is weak. The size entry is marked missing in some rows and otherwise reads once, few, many or a size class.

NA	TRBV18	TRBJ2-5	NA	CASSGQPQETQYF	TGTGCCAGCTCGGGGCAGCCCCAAGAGACCCAGTACTTC
NA	TRBV4-2	TRBJ2-5	NA	CASSPRGAETQYF	TGTGCCAGCAGCCCCAGGGGTGCGGAGACCCAGTACTTC
NA	TRBV9	TRBJ1-3	NA	CASSYLASQVSGNTIYF	TGTGCCAGCAGCTACCTCGCTTCACAGGTTTCTGGAAACACCATATATTTT
NA	TRBV4-1	TRBJ2-5	NA	CASSQDRRVGETQYF	TGCGCCAGCAGCCAAGATCGGAGGGTCGGGGAGACCCAGTACTTC
NA	TRBV27	TRBJ2-5	NA	CASSWRTGEETQYF	TGTGCCAGCAGTTGGCGAACAGGTGAAGAGACCCAGTACTTC
NA	TRBV15	TRBJ2-3	TRBD2	CATSSGLAGGTDTQYF	TGTGCCACCAGCAGCGGACTAGCGGGGGGCACAGATACGCAGTATTTT
NA	TRBV6-5	TRBJ1-4	NA	CASRDSATNEKLFF	TGTGCCAGCAGGGACAGTGCAACTAATGAAAAACTGTTTTTT
NA	TRBV6-5	TRBJ1-5	NA	CASSSGVHQPQHF	TGTGCCAGCAGTTCGGGGGTCCATCAGCCCCAGCATTTT
NA	TRBV2	TRBJ2-3	NA	CASIGGLRTDTQYF	TGTGCCAGCATTGGAGGTTTAAGGACAGATACGCAGTATTTT
NA	TRBV12-5	TRBJ1-5	TRBD1	CASAAGQYSNQPQHF	TGTGCTAGTGCCGCGGGACAGTATAGCAATCAGCCCCAGCATTTT
NA	TRBV5-8	TRBJ1-1	NA	CASSHPTRGRNTEAFF	TGTGCCAGCAGCCACCCAACGCGGGGCAGAAACACTGAAGCTTTCTTT
NA	TRBV2	TRBJ1-2	TRBD1	CASSDRGHNYGYTF	TGTGCCAGCAGTGATAGGGGGCACAACTATGGCTACACCTTC
NA	TRBV7-9	TRBJ1-6	NA	CASTMAGGDSPLHF	TGTGCCAGCACCATGGCGGGTGGGGATTCACCCCTCCACTTT
NA	TRBV6-5	TRBJ1-2	TRBD1	CASSYFRDRDGYTF	TGTGCCAGCAGTTACTTCCGGGACAGGGATGGCTACACCTTC
NA	TRBV27	TRBJ1-2	TRBD1	CASSRQGAGGYTF	TGTGCCAGCAGCCGACAGGGAGCGGGTGGCTACACCTTC
NA	TRBV5-1	TRBJ2-5	NA	CASSKNQGRQETQYF	TGCGCCAGCAGCAAAAACCAGGGCCGCCAAGAGACCCAGTACTTC
once	TRBV19	TRBJ2-3	TRBD2	CASSRGLADTQYF	TGTGCCAGTAGTAGGGGACTAGCCGATACGCAGTATTTT
NA	TRBV30	TRBJ1-6	TRBD1	CACSRQGRSYNSPLHF	TGTGCCTGTTCTCGACAGGGGAGATCCTATAATTCACCCCTCCACTTT